What follows are 27 T cell receptor beta chains derived from one specimen sequenced in a study of T cell responses to AZD1222 COVID-19 vaccine. Measured with immunoSEQ multiplex PCR; TCRdb has only the in-frame clones, and not every one. This sample yields 90,000 to 130,000 clones, of which 85% to 95% are seen a single time; 2.9% belongs to the top ten. The sample was peripheral blood, taken 28 days after the second AZD1222 dose. The source of these receptors is an adult who received the AZD1222 COVID-19 vaccine.

The chain employs TRBV2 and TRBJ1-5; the match to TRBD1 covers 10 bases. Germline assignment: CDR1 SNHLY and CDR2 FYNNEI. V lost 7 bases and J lost 6; bases outside the gene matches: 6. The CDR3 loop spans 14 amino acids. CDR3 nucleotides: TGTGCCAGCATCACGGACAGGGGGGCTCAGCCCCAGCATTTT. It yields the protein CASITDRGAQPQHF.

V is TRBV4-1 and J is TRBJ1-1, with 8 bases fitting TRBD1. Germline V lookup: CDR1 MGHRA, CDR2 YSYEKL. J gave up 1 base and V 0 bases, and 7 bases lay outside the gene matches. The CDR3 covers 17 residues. The DNA for the CDR3 is TGCGCCAGCAGCCAAGATTTTTCGGGGACAGGGAACACTGAAGCTTTCTTT. Its translation: CASSQDFSGTGNTEAFF.

J is TRBJ2-2 and V is TRBV5-1, with 11 bases fitting TRBD2. The J segment lost 1 base and the V segment lost 0 bases, leaving 5 bases of the junction unmatched. Germline V CDR1 and CDR2: SGHRS, YFSETQ. The CDR3 spans 18 residues. CDR3 in amino acids: CASSLALTSGRNTGELFF. CDR3 sequence (DNA): TGCGCCAGCAGCTTGGCCCTAACTAGCGGGAGGAACACCGGGGAGCTGTTTTTT.

The chain has TRBV7-9 and TRBJ1-1; 9 nucleotides line up with TRBD1. Germline V CDR1 and CDR2: SEHNR, FQNEAQ (reference sequence). V shed 3 bases and J 5 bases; nucleotides not matched to a gene: 1. The CDR3 contains 13 residues. This chain's CDR3 is CASSLDRGTEAFF. The CDR3 nucleotides read TGTGCCAGCAGCTTGGACAGGGGAACTGAAGCTTTCTTT.

CDR3 bases: TGTGCCAGCAGCTTTTCGCACGAGCAGTACTTC. It yields the protein CASSFSHEQYF. The chain joins TRBV5-4 to TRBJ2-7; no definite D call. The CDR3 has 11 residues. With 2 bases removed from V and 5 bases from J, the gap between germline ends came to 5 bases. Per germline, CDR1 SGHNT and CDR2 YYREEE (reference sequence).

The chain recombines TRBV27 with TRBJ2-7; TRBD2 is a possible D gene (6 bases). Germline lookup yields CDR1 MNHEY and CDR2 SMNVEV (reference sequence). The CDR3 is 17 amino acids. V was shortened by 2 bases and J by 4 bases, with 21 bases between the two germline ends. The CDR3 sequence: CASSLLSPRGTWYEQYF. CDR3 sequence (DNA): TGTGCCAGCAGTTTACTCTCCCCCCGGGGGACCTGGTACGAGCAGTACTTC.

The chain combines TRBV19 with TRBJ1-3, with D possibly matching TRBD1 (5 bases). The CDR3 is 16 residues long. Germline values: CDR1 LNHDA, CDR2 SQIVND (reference sequence). V was pared by 5 bases and J by 0 bases, with 14 bases between. The CDR3 DNA follows: TGTGCCAGTAGTCCCCAGGGAACCCGCTCTGGAAACACCATATATTTT. It codes for CASSPQGTRSGNTIYF.

The chain has TRBV27 and TRBJ1-6, with D maybe TRBD1 (5 bases). This CDR3 contains 13 residues. CDR1 and CDR2 from the germline V gene are MNHEY and SMNVEV (reference sequence). Trimming removed 5 bases at V and 12 bases at J, with 14 bases between. DNA for the CDR3: TGTGCCAGCAGTCCAAGGGGCCTTCGACCCCTCCACTTT. This gives the protein CASSPRGLRPLHF.

The chain has TRBV5-1 and TRBJ1-1, with no clear D. CDR1 SGHRS and CDR2 YFSETQ come from the germline V gene. Trimming pared 0 bases from V and 0 bases from J, leaving 6 bases between. The CDR3 consists of 14 residues. The chain's CDR3 is CASSLDSMNTEAFF. CDR3 DNA sequence: TGCGCCAGCAGCTTGGACAGCATGAACACTGAAGCTTTCTTT.

This chain uses TRBV5-1 with TRBJ1-6; D remains unclear. The V end was cut by 0 bases, the J end by 8 bases, with 15 bases between. Germline V gene sequence: CDR1 SGHRS, CDR2 YFSETQ. CDR3 length: 16 amino acids. DNA for the CDR3: TGCGCCAGCAGCTTGGGTTACAGTCCGTCTGATTCACCCCTCCACTTT. It encodes CASSLGYSPSDSPLHF. Complete variable domain (other parts from reference TRBV5-1 and TRBJ1-6): KAGVTQTPRYLIKTRGQQVTLSCSPISGHRSVSWYQQTPGQGLQFLFEYFSETQRNKGNFPGRFSGRQFSNSRSEMNVSTLELGDSALYLCASSLGYSPSDSPLHFGNGTRLTVT.

The rearrangement uses TRBV7-9 and TRBJ2-3, with 7 bases that match TRBD2. CDR3 length: 16 residues. V lost 1 base, J lost 2 bases, and 6 bases stayed unmatched. CDR1 SEHNR and CDR2 FQNEAQ come from the germline V gene (reference sequence). Here the CDR3 DNA reads TGTGCCAGCAGCTTAGGATCTGCGGGAGACACAGATACGCAGTATTTT. This sequence encodes CASSLGSAGDTDTQYF.

This clone was picked up one time. The chain joins TRBV11-2 to TRBJ2-6; D call uncertain. The CDR3 loop spans 15 amino acids. Trimming removed 3 bases from V and 1 base from J, with 7 bases in between. CDR1 is SGHAT, CDR2 FQNNGV, per germline. Written as DNA, the CDR3 is TGTGCCAGCAGCTTGCCTCCTTCTGGGGCCAACGTCCTGACTTTC. This encodes CASSLPPSGANVLTF.

The chain combines TRBV30 with TRBJ1-5, with TRBD1 matching 8 bases. This CDR3 is built from 14 residues. With 0 bases clipped from V and 7 bases from J, the junction kept 5 bases outside the gene matches. CDR1 and CDR2 (germline): GTSNPN, SVGIG (reference sequence). CDR3 region: CAWSVYRGSQPQHF. Written as DNA, the CDR3 is TGTGCCTGGAGTGTATACAGGGGGTCACAGCCCCAGCATTTT.

This clone was seen just once. The genes are TRBV6-5 and TRBJ2-2, with a possible D match to TRBD1 (5 bases). Germline V lookup: CDR1 MNHEY, CDR2 SVGAGI. V shed 6 bases and J shed 1 base, with 9 bases lying between them. This CDR3 is built from 14 residues. The CDR3 loop reads CASSRGQNTGELFF. CDR3 bases: TGTGCCAGCAGCCGCGGACAGAACACCGGGGAGCTGTTTTTT.

The gene calls are TRBV6-5 and TRBJ2-7, with a weak D call TRBD1 (7 bases). Trimming left V 5 bases short and J 7 bases short, with 18 bases between. The germline gives CDR1 MNHEY, CDR2 SVGAGI. CDR3 length: 14 residues. CDR3 sequence reads: CASSPAGGMVEQYF. The CDR3 DNA sequence: TGTGCCAGCAGTCCAGCAGGGGGGATGGTGGAGCAGTACTTC.

V and J are TRBV5-4 and TRBJ2-7; D assignment may be TRBD1 or TRBD2 (5 bases each). The germline gives CDR1 SGHNT, CDR2 YYREEE (reference sequence). The V gene lost 4 bases and the J gene lost 8 bases, with 13 bases spanning the gap. CDR3 size: 12 residues. This CDR3 reads CASSQSPGQQYF. As DNA, the CDR3 is TGTGCCAGCAGCCAATCGCCGGGACAGCAGTACTTC.

The chain employs TRBV6-6 and TRBJ2-2, with D possibly matching TRBD1 (6 bases). This CDR3 spans 16 amino acids. The germline V gene encodes CDR1 MNHNY and CDR2 SVGAGI (reference sequence). V lost 2 bases and J 3 bases, leaving 13 bases between the germline ends. The CDR3 coding sequence is TGTGCCAGCAGTTACGCCCCAGGGGTGTACACCGGGGAGCTGTTTTTT. Translation: CASSYAPGVYTGELFF.

This clone was observed a single time. One end of the junction is discordant with germline, which a read error may explain. CDR3 in amino acids: CASSRGHGQGSYF. CDR3 coding DNA: TGTGCCAGCAGCCGGGGACACGGACAGGGGTCTTACTTT. The chain recombines TRBV3-1 (or the pseudogene TRBV3-2) with TRBJ1-6, with TRBD1 matching over 9 bases. Germline V gene data show CDR1 as LGHDT and CDR2 as YNNKEL (reference sequence). The CDR3 covers 13 residues.

The CDR3 protein is CASSDTGFEQFF. CDR3 coding DNA: TGTGCCAGCAGCGACACAGGGTTTGAGCAGTTCTTC. The rearrangement links TRBV9 to TRBJ2-1, with D tentatively TRBD1 (6 bases). In germline, CDR1 is SGDLS, CDR2 YYNGEE. Trimming cost V 3 bases and J 9 bases, with 10 bases left between them. The CDR3 sequence is 12 residues long. Together with reference TRBV9 and TRBJ2-1, the CDR3 gives the full variable domain: DSGVTQTPKHLITATGQRVTLRCSPRSGDLSVYWYQQSLDQGLQFLIQYYNGEERAKGNILERFSAQQFPDLHSELNLSSLELGDSALYFCASSDTGFEQFFGPGTRLTVL.

This sequence joins TRBV5-1 and TRBJ2-6; tentative D call: TRBD2 (6 bases). The V gene's germline CDR1 is SGHRS and CDR2 YFSETQ. The CDR3 is 15 residues long. The ends were cut back, 4 bases at V and 2 bases at J, with 10 bases in the middle. CDR3 sequence reads: CASSPGLAGANVLTF. The DNA of the CDR3 is TGCGCCAGCAGCCCGGGACTCGCTGGGGCCAACGTCCTGACTTTC. The variable domain in full, completed from reference TRBV5-1 and TRBJ2-6, reads KAGVTQTPRYLIKTRGQQVTLSCSPISGHRSVSWYQQTPGQGLQFLFEYFSETQRNKGNFPGRFSGRQFSNSRSEMNVSTLELGDSALYLCASSPGLAGANVLTFGAGSRLTVL.

The chain joins TRBV7-9 to TRBJ1-2; D might be TRBD1 (5 bases). V was trimmed by 4 bases and J by 3 bases, leaving 15 bases between them. CDR1 is SEHNR, CDR2 FQNEAQ, per germline (reference sequence). This CDR3 contains 15 residues. The chain's CDR3 is CASSSLTDSYYGYTF. CDR3 DNA: TGTGCCAGCAGCTCTTTAACCGACAGCTACTATGGCTACACCTTC.

CDR3 sequence (DNA): TGTGCCAGCAGTTTATCACCATTTAACACTGAAGCTTTCTTT. It specifies CASSLSPFNTEAFF. V usage is TRBV27 and J usage is TRBJ1-1; D is unresolved. Deletions cut 0 bases from V and 2 bases from J, with 7 bases between. Germline assignment: CDR1 MNHEY and CDR2 SMNVEV (reference sequence). The CDR3 is 14 residues long.

V and J are TRBV7-8 and TRBJ2-3, with D unresolved. Germline CDR1 reads SGHVS; CDR2 reads FQNEAQ. The CDR3 spans 13 residues. Trimming took off 1 base at V and 5 bases at J, with 7 bases between the two ends. The CDR3 sequence: CASSLDVGDTQYF. The CDR3 DNA is TGTGCCAGCAGCTTAGATGTGGGAGATACGCAGTATTTT.

The V call is TRBV9, the J call TRBJ2-7; D remains ambiguous. The V end lost 0 bases, the J end lost 7 bases, and 17 bases lay between the germline ends. CDR3 length equals 15 residues. Germline CDR1 and CDR2: SGDLS and YYNGEE. The CDR3 is CASSVGADIPREQYF. CDR3 bases: TGTGCCAGCAGCGTAGGGGCAGACATACCTAGGGAGCAGTACTTC.

The V call is TRBV7-9, the J call TRBJ1-1, with 7 bases identical to TRBD1. Germline CDR1 reads SEHNR; CDR2 reads FQNEAQ (reference sequence). The CDR3 has 14 residues. The CDR3 coding sequence is TGTGCATTATCGGAAGGGGGCCATGACACTGAAGCTTTCTTT. Translating it yields CALSEGGHDTEAFF.

V is TRBV5-1 and J is TRBJ1-1; TRBD1 matches 9 bases. The trim removed 0 bases at V and 7 bases at J, leaving 4 bases unmatched. This CDR3 region has 14 residues. Per the germline V gene, CDR1 is SGHRS and CDR2 is YFSETQ. The CDR3 loop reads CASSLEGTGSEAFF. CDR3 bases: TGCGCCAGCAGCTTGGAAGGGACAGGGAGTGAAGCTTTCTTT.

V is TRBV10-1 and J is TRBJ1-2; D is unclear. V shed 0 bases and J shed 4 bases, with 9 bases lying between them. The CDR3 length is 14 residues. Germline-derived CDR1 and CDR2 are WNHNN and SYGVQD (reference sequence). The CDR3: CASSESPGGYGYTF. The CDR3 DNA sequence: TGCGCCAGCAGTGAGTCTCCGGGAGGCTATGGCTACACCTTC.